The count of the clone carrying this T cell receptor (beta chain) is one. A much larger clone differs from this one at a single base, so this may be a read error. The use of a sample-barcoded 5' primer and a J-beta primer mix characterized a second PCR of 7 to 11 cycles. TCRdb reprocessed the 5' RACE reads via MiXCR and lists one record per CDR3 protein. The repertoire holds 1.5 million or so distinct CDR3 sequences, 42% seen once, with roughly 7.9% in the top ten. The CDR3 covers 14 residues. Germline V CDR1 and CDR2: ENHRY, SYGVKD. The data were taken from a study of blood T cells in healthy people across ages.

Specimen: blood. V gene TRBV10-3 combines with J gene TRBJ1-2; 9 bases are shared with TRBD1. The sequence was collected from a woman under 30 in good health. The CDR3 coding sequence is TGTACCATCAGTCCACAGGGGGCGGACTATGGCTACACCTTC. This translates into CTISPQGADYGYTF.